This T cell receptor (beta chain) was identified in a study of blood T cell repertoires in COVID-19. Study details: The origin of the acute and convalescent COVID-19 samples was the United States, Italy and Spain. T cells, B-cell-depleted T cells, or PBMCs supplied cDNA or gDNA.

V lost 1 base and J 7 bases, leaving 17 bases between the germline ends. Germline V gene data show CDR1 as SGHVS and CDR2 as FQNEAQ. This CDR3 comprises 16 residues. Sequenced by immunoSEQ multiplex PCR; TCRdb stores in-frame clones only, minus some. The profile shows roughly 120,000 clones, 75% to 90% of them singletons. The specimen was peripheral blood. This chain links TRBV7-8 with TRBJ2-1; tentatively, D is TRBD2 (5 bases). The receptor comes from a man aged 70-80 years with active or convalescent COVID-19. CDR3 loop: CASSLERLAGGNEQFF. For the CDR3, the DNA is TGTGCCAGCAGCTTAGAGCGGCTAGCAGGTGGGAATGAGCAGTTCTTC.